These 2 T cell receptor beta chains were sequenced from one sample in a study of blood T cell repertoires in COVID-19. Clones were read by immunoSEQ multiplex PCR, and TCRdb kept only the in-frame ones, dropping some. This table holds 85,000 to 100,000 clones, 90% found once. Sequenced: peripheral blood. These receptor sequences come from a man aged 55 to 70 with acute or convalescent COVID-19.

The CDR3 protein is CASSLGSSTDTQYF. The CDR3 DNA follows: TGTGCCAGCAGCTTGGGCAGCAGCACAGATACGCAGTATTTT. The chain links TRBV11-3 to TRBJ2-3; D is unresolved. Germline loops: CDR1 SGHNT, CDR2 YENEEA. V lost 3 bases and J lost 0, with 7 bases in between. The CDR3 is made up of 14 amino acids.

The rearrangement joins TRBV7-9 to TRBJ2-5; TRBD2 matches at 8 bases. The V gene's germline CDR1 is SEHNR and CDR2 FQNEAQ (reference sequence). The CDR3 is 16 amino acids. V trimming: 8 bases; J trimming: 7 bases; junction bases outside the gene matches: 18. CDR3 sequence: CASSGPLGGAGGTQYF. The CDR3 DNA is TGTGCCAGCTCAGGACCCCTCGGGGGGGCCGGTGGGACCCAGTACTTC.